The clone carrying this T cell receptor beta chain was counted a few times. Its antigen is unidentified. Germline CDR1 reads SQVTM; CDR2 reads ANQGSEA. J gave up 6 bases and V 5 bases, and 5 bases lay outside the gene matches. CDR3 size: 13 residues. This sample was included in a study of T cell repertoires in cytomegalovirus infection. Study information: An indication of both CMV infection and matching HLA type came from public TCR beta signatures.

Study-wide results and limits: Identification of carriers of CMV plus the relevant HLA was performed using cumulative public TCR beta family frequency. HLA-C-restricted, CMV-specific TCR beta clonotypes were dominant ex vivo.

One entry per CDR3 protein, called by TCRdb with MiXCR from the reads. The sample carries 450,000 to 550,000 distinct CDR3 sequences, about two fifths recorded once. Material: cultured PBMCs, obtained from culture after CMV antigen stimulation. The TCR was taken from a human donor in good health (CMV status not recorded). Some clones in this sample may be carry-over from other donors' samples. The chain links TRBV29-1 to TRBJ2-1, with TRBD2 matching 9 bases. CDR3 coding DNA: TGCAGCGTTCGGGTTAGCGGGAGCAATGAGCAGTTCTTC. This codes for CSVRVSGSNEQFF.